This TCR beta chain was identified during a study of cytomegalovirus exposure and HLA in healthy donors. Both 60 Vbeta primers and 13 Jbeta primers went into the PCR. As processed by the authors: About 10 million of 70 million to 80 million unique TCR beta chains were shared, per a later count. Repertoires were generated with immunoSEQ multiplex PCR, while TCRdb's copy carries only in-frame clones and drops some. V, J and clone size reflect that table, while D and trimming were determined from the DNA. Found here are approximately 200,000 clones, 78% of them singletons; the top ten hold 6%. This clone was observed once. The receptor comes from a woman aged 25 to 45 in good health and CMV-seropositive. The sample comprised PBMCs.

The CDR3 sequence: CASSEQDNSPLHF. The CDR3 coding sequence is TGTGCCAGCAGTGAACAGGATAATTCACCCCTCCACTTT. The V and J genes are TRBV6-1 and TRBJ1-6; D is unresolved. The CDR3 covers 13 residues. The V end was cut by 2 bases, the J end by 5 bases, with 4 bases between. Germline V gives CDR1 MNHNS, CDR2 SASEGT.